The present TCR beta chain was sequenced within a study of breast tumors, draining lymph nodes, adjacent tissues. Study-level points and caveats: The lymph node origin of tumor T cells was framed as consistent with a hypothesis, not demonstrated. Luminal-like breast cancer showed significantly greater tumor-nontumor repertoire similarity than basal-like breast cancer did. Data fit most tumor T cells coming from lymph node, expanding in tumor.

On this clonotype: Its antigen is still unknown.

This CDR3 is 17 amino acids long. Germline assignment: CDR1 SGHNT and CDR2 YYREEE (reference sequence). V was clipped by 1 base and J by 2 bases, with 18 bases between them. TCRdb redid the calling of the multiplex PCR reads with MiXCR, one entry per CDR3 protein. The sample shows 270,000 or so distinct CDR3 sequences, 30% to 35% of them seen only once. The lymph nodes were axillary draining lymph nodes from breast cancer patients. The sequencing sample was made of axillary lymph node tissue. The chain uses TRBV5-4 and TRBJ2-5, with D perhaps TRBD1 or TRBD2 (6 bases each). The sequence was obtained from a female donor with breast cancer. Some clones in this sample may be carry-over from other donors' samples. The CDR3 nucleotides read TGTGCCAGCAGCTTGACGGGGGCAGGGACCCTTCAAGAGACCCAGTACTTC. Translation: CASSLTGAGTLQETQYF.